Below, 18 T cell receptor beta chains from the same sample are listed, as sequenced in a study of T-cell memory formation after mild COVID-19. TCRdb redid the calling of the 5' RACE reads with MiXCR, one entry per CDR3 protein. The data show 300,000 to 400,000 distinct CDR3 sequences, approximately 15% seen once. Sequenced: PBMCs or a T cell subset sorted from them (not recorded which). All receptors come from a man aged 18 to 30 who had mild COVID-19 (a few samples of this study predate the infection). Cell type and time point are not known.

This sequence joins TRBV4-3 and TRBJ2-7; no firm D call. CDR3 length equals 16 residues. Germline V gene sequence: CDR1 LGHNA, CDR2 YSLEER. The V end lost 1 base, the J end lost 7 bases, and 20 bases lay between the germline ends. The CDR3 coding sequence is TGCGCCAGCAGCCAAGGGGCTGGTTCTATACGTGGGGAGCAGTACTTC. Its protein is CASSQGAGSIRGEQYF.

The V and J genes are TRBV7-2 and TRBJ1-2, with D possibly being TRBD1 (5 bases). The CDR3 extends over 12 amino acids. V shed 4 bases and J shed 8 bases, with 11 bases lying between them. Germline CDR1 SGHTA, CDR2 FQGNSA. CDR3 region: CASSWVREGYTF. CDR3 bases: TGTGCCAGCAGCTGGGTCAGGGAGGGCTACACCTTC.

This clonotype was picked up a small number of times. The gene calls are TRBV6-2 or TRBV6-3 and TRBJ2-7; D is perhaps TRBD1 or TRBD2 (5 bases each). The V end was cut by 2 bases, the J end by 4 bases, with 15 bases between. Germline lookup yields CDR1 MNHEY and CDR2 SVGEGT. This CDR3 comprises 15 residues. The CDR3 is CASSYRGVNGYEQYV. CDR3 DNA sequence: TGTGCCAGCAGTTACAGAGGGGTAAACGGGTACGAGCAGTACGTC.

This clonotype was seen ten or more times. This chain links TRBV20-1 with TRBJ1-1, with no clear D. Germline V gene data show CDR1 as DFQATT and CDR2 as SNEGSKA (reference sequence). The length of the CDR3 is 12 residues. The V end was cut by 3 bases, the J end by 4 bases, with 9 bases between. The CDR3 sequence is CSASGSTTEAFF. Written as DNA, the CDR3 is TGCAGTGCTAGTGGTTCGACCACTGAAGCTTTCTTT.

This clonotype was detected only a few times. The rearrangement uses TRBV5-1 and TRBJ2-1; D not resolved. The CDR3 has 14 residues. Trimming pared 2 bases from V and 9 bases from J, leaving 15 bases between. From germline, CDR1 is SGHRS and CDR2 YFSETQ. DNA for the CDR3: TGCGCCAGCAGCTTTTCCTCTGAGGCTCGTGAGCAGTTCTTC. This sequence encodes CASSFSSEAREQFF. The whole variable domain, remainder taken from reference TRBV5-1 and TRBJ2-1, is KAGVTQTPRYLIKTRGQQVTLSCSPISGHRSVSWYQQTPGQGLQFLFEYFSETQRNKGNFPGRFSGRQFSNSRSEMNVSTLELGDSALYLCASSFSSEAREQFFGPGTRLTVL.

In this sample, this clonotype turned up a few times. This chain joins TRBV2 and TRBJ2-1; TRBD1 aligns across 7 bases. Germline V lookup: CDR1 SNHLY, CDR2 FYNNEI. V lost 9 bases and J lost 8; bases outside the gene matches: 1. This CDR3 contains 10 residues. The CDR3 DNA follows: TGTGCCAGTACAGGGGATGAGCAGTTCTTC. This gives the protein CASTGDEQFF.

This clonotype was counted only a few times. This chain uses TRBV12-3 or TRBV12-4 with TRBJ2-7, with TRBD1 matching over 7 bases. The CDR3 contains 12 residues. The J segment lost 5 bases and the V segment lost 5 bases, leaving 3 bases of the junction unmatched. The CDR3 DNA is TGTGCCAGCAGTCTCAGGGGGAACGAGCAGTACGTC. Amino acid sequence: CASSLRGNEQYV.

This clonotype was observed a few times. This rearrangement joins TRBV19 to TRBJ2-2; D ambiguous. Looked up from germline, CDR1 is LNHDA and CDR2 is SQIVND (reference sequence). The CDR3 extends over 14 amino acids. V was pared by 3 bases and J by 6 bases, with 11 bases between. CDR3 protein: CASSIFSVPGELFF. In nucleotides, the CDR3 is TGTGCCAGTAGTATTTTCTCGGTACCCGGGGAGCTGTTTTTT. Full variable domain (remainder filled in from reference TRBV19 and TRBJ2-2): DGGITQSPKYLFRKEGQNVTLSCEQNLNHDAMYWYRQDPGQGLRLIYYSQIVNDFQKGDIAEGYSVSREKKESFPLTVTSAQKNPTAFYLCASSIFSVPGELFFGEGSRLTVL.

The table lists this clonotype with a few counts. This sequence joins TRBV15 and TRBJ1-1; TRBD1 is a possible D gene (6 bases). This CDR3 region has 14 residues. Trimming took 1 base from V and 4 from J, leaving 10 bases between them. CDR1 is LNHNV, CDR2 YYDKDF, per germline (reference sequence). The CDR3 nucleotides read TGTGCCACCAGCAGAGTCAGGACAGTCACTGAAGCTTTCTTT. Protein product: CATSRVRTVTEAFF.

The V gene is TRBV28, the J gene TRBJ2-3; D is possibly TRBD1 or TRBD2 (6 bases each). Between the trimmed V and J ends, which lost 6 bases and 4 bases, there was a span of 11 bases. The CDR3 is 13 amino acids. CDR1 and CDR2 from the germline V gene are MDHEN and SYDVKM. The CDR3 here is CASRGGRADTQYF. CDR3 nucleotides: TGTGCCAGCAGGGGGGGCCGCGCAGATACGCAGTATTTT.

This rearrangement joins TRBV7-8 to TRBJ2-7; 7 bases are shared with TRBD1. The CDR3 totals 13 residues. The J segment lost 5 bases and the V segment lost 1 base, leaving 2 bases of the junction unmatched. Germline-derived CDR1 and CDR2 are SGHVS and FQNEAQ. The CDR3 nucleotides are TGTGCCAGCAGCTTAGACAGGGGCAACGAGCAGTACGTC. Its translation is CASSLDRGNEQYV.

This clonotype occurred many times. The J gene is TRBJ2-5, the V gene TRBV7-7, with a possible D match to TRBD2 (6 bases). Germline-derived CDR1 and CDR2 are SSHAT and FNYEAQ (reference sequence). The CDR3 spans 14 residues. Trimming left V 5 bases short and J 3 bases short, with 13 bases between. DNA of the CDR3: TGTGCCAGCAGCCCCGGGACTTTCGAAGAGACCCAGTACTTC. Protein product: CASSPGTFEETQYF.

The chain uses TRBV20-1 and TRBJ1-5, with TRBD1 as a possible D gene (5 bases). Germline loops: CDR1 DFQATT, CDR2 SNEGSKA (reference sequence). The V end lost 3 bases, the J end lost 1 base, and 16 bases lay between the germline ends. This CDR3 comprises 16 residues. DNA of the CDR3: TGCAGTGCTAGTGGGGGGAGTGCCCAAAGCAATCAGCCCCAGCATTTT. Protein sequence: CSASGGSAQSNQPQHF.

The chain links TRBV4-3 to TRBJ1-1; D gene unclear. Germline assignment: CDR1 LGHNA and CDR2 YSLEER. The CDR3 consists of 15 residues. Trimming left V 0 bases short and J 3 bases short, with 11 bases between. Here the CDR3 DNA reads TGCGCCAGCAGCCAAGATAGTACCCGGGACACTGAAGCTTTCTTT. Amino acid sequence: CASSQDSTRDTEAFF.

The rearrangement uses TRBV7-9 and TRBJ1-1, with TRBD1 matching 8 bases. The CDR3 is 15 residues long. The trim removed 5 bases at V and 6 bases at J, leaving 11 bases unmatched. Germline V gene sequence: CDR1 SEHNR, CDR2 FQNEAQ (reference sequence). The CDR3, as DNA: TGTGCCAGCAGCGGATATGGACAGGGAGAGTCTGAAGCTTTCTTT. This translates into CASSGYGQGESEAFF.

The chain employs TRBV6-6 and TRBJ2-5; 9 nucleotides match TRBD1. Trimming took 0 bases from V and 4 from J; bases not matched to a gene: 6. The CDR3 is 16 residues long. Germline loops: CDR1 MNHNY, CDR2 SVGAGI (reference sequence). CDR3 in DNA: TGTGCCAGCAGTTACTCGAGTAACAGGGGGCGAGAGACCCAGTACTTC. Amino acid sequence: CASSYSSNRGRETQYF.

This chain uses TRBV4-1 with TRBJ2-5; 9 bases map to TRBD2. This CDR3 spans 16 amino acids. CDR1 and CDR2 from the germline V gene are MGHRA and YSYEKL. J gave up 4 bases and V 1 base, and 7 bases lay outside the gene matches. The CDR3 DNA is TGCGCCAGCAGCCAAGCGGTAGCGGGGGCCAGAGAGACCCAGTACTTC. It yields the protein CASSQAVAGARETQYF.

The chain links TRBV5-1 to TRBJ1-1; D remains unclear. From germline, CDR1 is SGHRS and CDR2 YFSETQ. V lost 0 bases, J lost 1 base, and 7 bases lay in between. The CDR3 totals 14 residues. In DNA, the CDR3 is TGCGCCAGCAGCTTGGTCCGCCAGAACACTGAAGCTTTCTTT. Encoded protein: CASSLVRQNTEAFF.